The clone carrying this T cell receptor (beta chain) was counted only a few times. This entry is derived from a study of blood T cell repertoires in COVID-19. Sequenced by immunoSEQ multiplex PCR; TCRdb stores in-frame clones only, minus some. The data show around 270,000 clones, around nine tenths seen once. V was trimmed by 6 bases and J by 9 bases, leaving 18 bases between them. The CDR3 is made up of 15 amino acids. Germline V gene data show CDR1 as SGHDN and CDR2 as FVKESK. This TCR came from a man in his forties or fifties who had recovered from COVID-19. The material sequenced was peripheral blood. This chain joins TRBV14 and TRBJ1-6; no clear D. The CDR3 DNA is TGTGCCAGCAGTTCCCGGTCGCCGGGGAGTTCACCCCTCCACTTT. It yields the protein CASSSRSPGSSPLHF.